This TCR beta chain was sequenced during a study of T cell repertoires in cytomegalovirus infection. About the study: Through public TCR beta signatures, both CMV infection and matching HLA type were indicated.

Only a few counts were recorded for this clonotype. Its antigen remains unidentified. The study, taken as a whole, reports: Adding up the frequency of public TCR beta families identified people who carried CMV plus the relevant HLA. Dominating the ex vivo response were TCR beta clonotypes that were CMV-specific and HLA-C-restricted.

TCRdb reanalysed the reads using MiXCR and keeps one entry per CDR3 protein. This sample has fewer than 650,000 distinct CDR3 sequences, with approximately 40% found just once. The CDR3 is 12 amino acids. V was shortened by 3 bases and J by 9 bases, with 10 bases between the two germline ends. Germline V gene lookup returns CDR1 SGHVS and CDR2 FQNEAQ. The chain recombines TRBV7-8 with TRBJ2-3; a weak D match, TRBD1 (5 bases). Here the sequenced sample was cultured PBMCs, taken from culture after CMV antigen stimulation. This receptor was obtained from a human donor in good health (CMV status not recorded). Some clones in this sample may be carry-over from other donors' samples. The CDR3 DNA reads as TGTGCCAGCAGCTTCGACAGTGGCACGCAGTATTTT. This translates into CASSFDSGTQYF.